These 7 T cell receptor beta chains were all obtained from the same sample, sequenced in a study of T cells in Graves' hyperthyroidism and ophthalmopathy (dated by TCRdb to about 2019). To prepare the library, multiplex PCR was applied. Sequencing instrument: Illumina HiSeq 2000. The TCR beta CDR3 regions were amplified from RNA transcripts. A first-round RT-PCR of the TCR CDR3 used the HTBI primer set with the Qiagen OneStep RT-PCR kit. Starting from the raw public reads, TCRdb applied fastp trimming at Q25, assembled clones with MiXCR and retained in-frame beta chains. All rows with the same CDR3 protein become a single entry with the most common DNA and genes. Within this sample are fewer than 750,000 distinct CDR3 sequences, with about 15% of them counted one time only. The ten largest clonotypes hold roughly an eighth of the sample. The sequencing sample was made of blood. Receptors originate from a woman aged 50 to 65 with Graves' ophthalmopathy.

This clonotype was counted many times. The chain couples TRBV20-1 to TRBJ2-5, with 12 bases that match TRBD1. This CDR3 contains 16 residues. The ends lost 0 bases at V and 4 bases at J; junction bases unmatched: 6. CDR1 is DFQATT, CDR2 SNEGSKA, per germline (reference sequence). The CDR3, as DNA: TGCAGTGCTAGAGACCCCGGGACAGGGGGCGGAGAGACCCAGTACTTC. Translation gives CSARDPGTGGGETQYF.

The CDR3: CASSLKWETGELFF. In DNA, the CDR3 is TGTGCCAGCAGCTTAAAGTGGGAGACCGGGGAGCTGTTTTTT. This chain joins TRBV11-3 and TRBJ2-2; D might be TRBD2 (5 bases). CDR1 SGHNT and CDR2 YENEEA come from the germline V gene. This CDR3 comprises 14 residues. The V end was cut by 2 bases, the J end by 5 bases, with 9 bases between.

This chain uses TRBV6-5 with TRBJ2-3; no firm D call. Germline V gene sequence: CDR1 MNHEY, CDR2 SVGAGI. The CDR3 sequence is 16 residues long. Deletions cut 2 bases from V and 0 bases from J, with 12 bases between. Here the CDR3 reads CASSYTSTASTDTQYF. The CDR3 nucleotides read TGTGCCAGCAGTTACACCTCAACAGCTAGCACAGATACGCAGTATTTT.

This clonotype was seen ten or more times. The chain joins TRBV20-1 to TRBJ2-7; perhaps TRBD2 as D (6 bases). This CDR3 is 14 amino acids long. The germline V gene encodes CDR1 DFQATT and CDR2 SNEGSKA (reference sequence). With 3 bases removed from V and 0 bases from J, the gap between germline ends came to 12 bases. In DNA, the CDR3 is TGCAGTGCTAGTGGCCTAGCGATCTCCTACGAGCAGTACTTC. As protein: CSASGLAISYEQYF.

In its sample, this clonotype was seen many times. The rearrangement uses TRBV20-1 and TRBJ1-3; a possible D gene is TRBD1 (6 bases). The CDR3 runs 15 residues. Trimming shortened V by 6 bases and J by 5 bases, and 20 bases separated the two germline ends. CDR1 DFQATT and CDR2 SNEGSKA come from the germline V gene (reference sequence). The CDR3 is CSASQGLGARNTIYF. CDR3 bases: TGCAGTGCCAGCCAGGGACTGGGGGCAAGAAACACCATATATTTT.

This clonotype occurred many times. The gene calls are TRBV13 and TRBJ1-2; 9 bases match TRBD1. The CDR3 is made up of 15 amino acids. CDR1 PRHDT and CDR2 FYEKMQ come from the germline V gene (reference sequence). The V gene end was trimmed by 1 base and the J gene end by 3 bases; junction bases not matched to a gene: 3. CDR3 residues: CASSLEGQGDYGYTF. The DNA of the CDR3 is TGTGCCAGCAGCTTAGAGGGACAGGGTGACTATGGCTACACCTTC.

This clonotype was observed many times. This chain joins TRBV18 and TRBJ1-2; possibly TRBD1 for D (6 bases). The V end lost 6 bases, the J end lost 2 bases, and 10 bases lay between the germline ends. In germline, CDR1 is KGHSH, CDR2 LQKENI. The CDR3 is made up of 13 amino acids. Here the CDR3 reads CASSPGHNYGYTF. The CDR3 region has the DNA TGTGCCAGCTCCCCGGGACACAACTATGGCTACACCTTC.